A single sample is the source of the 18 T cell receptor beta chains below, sequenced in a study of blood T cell repertoires in COVID-19. The data were produced by immunoSEQ multiplex PCR, yet TCRdb's version contains in-frame clones alone and is incomplete. Among under 300,000 clones listed, about 87% were seen once. Source material: peripheral blood. The receptors originated from a woman aged 70 to 79 with active or convalescent COVID-19.

This clone was seen a single time. The chain links TRBV6-1 to TRBJ2-3; 13 bases match TRBD2. Trimming took 4 bases from V and 8 from J; bases not matched to a gene: 9. Germline V CDR1 and CDR2: MNHNS, SASEGT. This CDR3 region has 16 residues. CDR3 DNA: TGTGCCAGCAGTGCCACTAGCGGGGGGGCAGAGGGTACGCAGTATTTT. It is translated as CASSATSGGAEGTQYF.

This chain joins TRBV7-8 and TRBJ1-3; the match to TRBD1 covers 8 bases. The CDR3 length is 14 residues. V was pared by 2 bases and J by 9 bases, with 6 bases of the junction left unmatched. Germline V gene lookup returns CDR1 SGHVS and CDR2 FQNEAQ. The CDR3 DNA sequence: TGTGCCAGCAGCTTACCAGGGGGCCAGGCCACCATATATTTT. Translated: CASSLPGGQATIYF.

The table lists this clone with a few counts. The CDR3 sequence: CASSQPSGGRGDTQYF. CDR3 DNA: TGTGCCAGCAGCCAACCTAGCGGGGGGCGAGGAGATACGCAGTATTTT. The genes are TRBV7-9 and TRBJ2-3, with TRBD2 matching over 11 bases. Germline-derived CDR1 and CDR2 are SEHNR and FQNEAQ (reference sequence). The CDR3 has 16 residues. V gave up 5 bases and J gave up 5 bases; unmatched junction bases: 9.

The chain uses TRBV6-1 and TRBJ1-2; tentative D call: TRBD1 (6 bases). CDR3 length: 18 amino acids. The germline V gene encodes CDR1 MNHNS and CDR2 SASEGT. Deletions cut 0 bases from V and 4 bases from J, with 21 bases between. The CDR3 DNA reads TGTGCCAGCAGTGAAGCCGTACTCGGCGCATCGGACAGCTATGGCTACACCTTC. Translation gives CASSEAVLGASDSYGYTF.

CDR3 region: CASSLTSGNPYGAFF. In DNA form, the CDR3 reads TGTGCCAGCAGCCTAACGTCCGGGAACCCTTATGGGGCTTTCTTT. The chain uses TRBV7-8 and TRBJ1-1, with D unclear. Looked up from germline, CDR1 is SGHVS and CDR2 is FQNEAQ. The CDR3 sequence is 15 residues long. V was trimmed by 5 bases and J by 11 bases, leaving 24 bases between them.

The genes are TRBV19 and TRBJ1-1, with a tentative D call TRBD1 (5 bases). Trimming left V 3 bases short and J 8 bases short, with 16 bases between. CDR1 and CDR2 (germline): LNHDA, SQIVND (reference sequence). This CDR3 is 14 amino acids long. The CDR3 DNA is TGTGCCAGTAGTATCCAGGGCGAGAAAACGGAAGCTTTCTTT. Translated: CASSIQGEKTEAFF.

J is TRBJ1-2 and V is TRBV18; 9 bases line up with TRBD1. Losses at the gene ends were 0 bases for V and 8 bases for J; bases not matched to a gene: 7. Germline CDR1 reads KGHSH; CDR2 reads LQKENI. CDR3 length: 15 amino acids. This CDR3 reads CASSPPGTGKWGYTF. The CDR3 DNA sequence: TGTGCCAGCTCACCACCCGGGACAGGGAAATGGGGCTACACCTTC.

This clone was detected only once. V is TRBV7-8 and J is TRBJ1-5, with D hard to call. Between the trimmed V and J ends, which lost 4 bases and 4 bases, there was a span of 11 bases. This CDR3 is built from 14 residues. CDR1 SGHVS and CDR2 FQNEAQ come from the germline V gene. The CDR3 coding sequence is TGTGCCAGCAGCTCGACACCAATTAATCAGCCCCAGCATTTT. Translated: CASSSTPINQPQHF.

The chain couples TRBV6-5 to TRBJ2-5; tentative D call: TRBD1 (5 bases). CDR3 size: 14 residues. Per germline, CDR1 MNHEY and CDR2 SVGAGI. V lost 8 bases and J 2 bases, leaving 15 bases between the germline ends. CDR3 region: CASGRTPGQETQYF. The CDR3 bases are TGTGCCAGCGGTCGGACACCAGGGCAAGAGACCCAGTACTTC.

The chain joins TRBV3-1 (or the pseudogene TRBV3-2) to TRBJ2-5; D may be TRBD1 (5 bases). The CDR3 is 15 residues long. V lost 3 bases to trimming and J lost 5 bases, with 16 bases between them. The germline V gene has CDR1 LGHDT and CDR2 YNNKEL (reference sequence). The chain's CDR3 is CASSQSGRMGETQYF. The CDR3 nucleotides are TGTGCCAGCAGCCAGTCAGGGCGCATGGGGGAGACCCAGTACTTC.

This chain links TRBV4-1 with TRBJ1-1, with D unclear. This CDR3 spans 13 amino acids. Germline V gene data show CDR1 as MGHRA and CDR2 as YSYEKL. Trimming shortened V by 5 bases and J by 6 bases, and 13 bases separated the two germline ends. The CDR3 DNA reads TGCGCCAGCAGCAAACGAGAGTTCTCTGAAGCTTTCTTT. It yields the protein CASSKREFSEAFF.

The V call is TRBV12-5, the J call TRBJ1-2, with D maybe TRBD1 (5 bases). V gave up 6 bases and J gave up 5 bases, with 13 bases separating them. The CDR3 length is 13 residues. Germline CDR1 reads LGHNT; CDR2 reads FRNRAP. The CDR3 bases are TGTGCTAGTGGACTCCACTCAGGGTATGGCTACACCTTC. Amino acid sequence: CASGLHSGYGYTF.

The chain recombines TRBV3-1 (or the pseudogene TRBV3-2) with TRBJ2-5, with TRBD2 matching over 15 bases. V lost 4 bases and J lost 5; bases outside the gene matches: 5. The CDR3 totals 16 residues. Germline V gives CDR1 LGHDT, CDR2 YNNKEL (reference sequence). CDR3 amino acids: CASSPPGLAGGETQYF. The CDR3 DNA is TGTGCCAGCAGCCCGCCCGGACTAGCGGGGGGGGAGACCCAGTACTTC.

V gene TRBV6-1 combines with J gene TRBJ1-1; a possible D gene is TRBD1 (5 bases). Trimming pared 1 base from V and 10 bases from J, leaving 16 bases between. The CDR3 runs 14 residues. CDR1 is MNHNS and CDR2 is SASEGT in the germline V gene. In DNA form, the CDR3 reads TGTGCCAGCAGTGAAGGGGGGACTACCTTGCGAGCTTTCTTT. Translated, it gives CASSEGGTTLRAFF.

This chain links TRBV18 with TRBJ2-3, with 11 bases fitting TRBD2. The V gene end was trimmed by 3 bases and the J gene end by 1 base; junction bases not matched to a gene: 3. The CDR3 has 16 residues. From germline, CDR1 is KGHSH and CDR2 LQKENI. The CDR3 loop reads CASSPLAGGRTDTQYF. The DNA for the CDR3 is TGTGCCAGCTCACCTCTAGCGGGGGGTCGCACAGATACGCAGTATTTT.

The rearrangement links TRBV24-1 to TRBJ1-2, with 10 bases aligning to TRBD1. Germline trimming cut 9 bases from V and 8 bases from J; bases unmatched to any gene: 14. Germline CDR1 reads KGHDR; CDR2 reads SFDVKD. The length of the CDR3 is 15 residues. The CDR3 sequence is CATSDPGQGIAGYTF. The CDR3 DNA reads TGTGCCACCTCAGACCCGGGACAGGGGATTGCGGGCTACACCTTC.

The chain recombines TRBV28 with TRBJ1-5; tentatively, D is TRBD1 (6 bases). There are 14 residues in the CDR3. The V and J ends lost 1 base and 9 bases respectively, with 13 bases between them. Germline V lookup: CDR1 MDHEN, CDR2 SYDVKM. CDR3 in amino acids: CASSLSAGVLPQHF. DNA of the CDR3: TGTGCCAGCAGTTTATCCGCAGGGGTCCTGCCCCAGCATTTT.

V is TRBV7-9 and J is TRBJ1-2; D unclear. Looked up from germline, CDR1 is SEHNR and CDR2 is FQNEAQ (reference sequence). Trimming shortened V by 0 bases and J by 2 bases, and 19 bases separated the two germline ends. The CDR3 consists of 18 residues. As DNA, the CDR3 is TGTGCCAGCAGCTTAGCGGCCTCGGGGAGAAGGGCGAACTATGGCTACACCTTC. Residues: CASSLAASGRRANYGYTF.